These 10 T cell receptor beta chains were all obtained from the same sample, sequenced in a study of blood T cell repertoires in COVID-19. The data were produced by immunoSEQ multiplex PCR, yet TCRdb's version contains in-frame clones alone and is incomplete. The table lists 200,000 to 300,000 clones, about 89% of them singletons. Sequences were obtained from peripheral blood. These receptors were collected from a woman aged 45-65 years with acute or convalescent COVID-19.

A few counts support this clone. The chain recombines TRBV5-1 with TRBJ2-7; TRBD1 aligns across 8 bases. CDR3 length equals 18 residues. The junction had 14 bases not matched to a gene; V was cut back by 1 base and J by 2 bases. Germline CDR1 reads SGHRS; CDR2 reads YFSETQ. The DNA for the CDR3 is TGCGCCAGCAGCTTGCGGACAGGGACGGCACTTAAGGCCTACGAGCAGTACTTC. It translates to CASSLRTGTALKAYEQYF.

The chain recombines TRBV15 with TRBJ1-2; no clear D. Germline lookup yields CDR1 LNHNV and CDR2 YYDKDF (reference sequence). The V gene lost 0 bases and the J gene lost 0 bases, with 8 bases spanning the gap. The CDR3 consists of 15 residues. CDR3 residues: CATSRDGGSNYGYTF. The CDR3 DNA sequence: TGTGCCACCAGCAGAGATGGAGGTTCTAACTATGGCTACACCTTC.

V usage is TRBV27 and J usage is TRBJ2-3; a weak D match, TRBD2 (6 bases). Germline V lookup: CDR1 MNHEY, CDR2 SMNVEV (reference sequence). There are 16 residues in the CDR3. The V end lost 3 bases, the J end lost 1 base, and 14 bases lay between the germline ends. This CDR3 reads CASSFISGPGTDTQYF. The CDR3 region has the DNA TGTGCCAGCAGTTTTATCAGCGGGCCTGGCACAGATACGCAGTATTTT.

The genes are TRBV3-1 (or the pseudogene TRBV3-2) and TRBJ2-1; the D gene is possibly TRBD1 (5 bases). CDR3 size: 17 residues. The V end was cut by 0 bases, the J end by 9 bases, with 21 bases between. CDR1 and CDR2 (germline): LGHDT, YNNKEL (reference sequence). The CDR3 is CASSQEGNKGLATEQFF. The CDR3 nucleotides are TGTGCCAGCAGCCAAGAAGGTAACAAGGGGTTAGCTACTGAGCAGTTCTTC.

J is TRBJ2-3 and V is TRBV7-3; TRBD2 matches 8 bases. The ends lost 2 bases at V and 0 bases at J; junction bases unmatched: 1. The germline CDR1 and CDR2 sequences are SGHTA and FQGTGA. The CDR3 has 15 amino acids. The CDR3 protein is CASSLAGGSTDTQYF. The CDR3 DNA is TGTGCCAGCAGCTTAGCGGGAGGAAGCACAGATACGCAGTATTTT.

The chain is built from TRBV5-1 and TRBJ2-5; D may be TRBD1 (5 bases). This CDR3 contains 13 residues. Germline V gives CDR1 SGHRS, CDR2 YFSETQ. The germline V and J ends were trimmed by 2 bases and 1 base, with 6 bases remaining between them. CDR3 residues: CASSFRVQETQYF. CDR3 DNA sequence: TGCGCCAGCAGCTTCAGGGTCCAAGAGACCCAGTACTTC.

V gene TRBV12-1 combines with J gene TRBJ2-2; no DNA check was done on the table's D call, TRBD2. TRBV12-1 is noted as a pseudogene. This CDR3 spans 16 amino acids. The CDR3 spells CASSIGLAENTGELFF. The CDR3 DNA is TGTGCCAGCAGCATCGGACTAGCGGAGAACACCGGGGAGCTGTTTTTT.

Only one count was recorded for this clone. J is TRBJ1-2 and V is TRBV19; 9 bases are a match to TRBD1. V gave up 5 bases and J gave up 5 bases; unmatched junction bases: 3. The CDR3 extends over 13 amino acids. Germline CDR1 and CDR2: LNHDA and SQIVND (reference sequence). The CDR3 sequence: CASSPGTGYGYTF. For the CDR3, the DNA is TGTGCCAGTAGTCCCGGGACAGGGTATGGCTACACCTTC.

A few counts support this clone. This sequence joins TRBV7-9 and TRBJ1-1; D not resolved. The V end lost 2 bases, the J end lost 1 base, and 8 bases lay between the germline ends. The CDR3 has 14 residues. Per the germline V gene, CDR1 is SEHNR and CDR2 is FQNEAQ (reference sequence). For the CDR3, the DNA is TGTGCCAGCAGCTTAATCCAATCGAACACTGAAGCTTTCTTT. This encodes CASSLIQSNTEAFF.

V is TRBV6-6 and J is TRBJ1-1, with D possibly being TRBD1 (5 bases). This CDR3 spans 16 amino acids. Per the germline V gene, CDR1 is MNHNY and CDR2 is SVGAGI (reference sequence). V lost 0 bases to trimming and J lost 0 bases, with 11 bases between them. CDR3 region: CASSYSTAGLNTEAFF. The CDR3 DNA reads TGTGCCAGCAGTTACTCGACGGCGGGACTGAACACTGAAGCTTTCTTT.